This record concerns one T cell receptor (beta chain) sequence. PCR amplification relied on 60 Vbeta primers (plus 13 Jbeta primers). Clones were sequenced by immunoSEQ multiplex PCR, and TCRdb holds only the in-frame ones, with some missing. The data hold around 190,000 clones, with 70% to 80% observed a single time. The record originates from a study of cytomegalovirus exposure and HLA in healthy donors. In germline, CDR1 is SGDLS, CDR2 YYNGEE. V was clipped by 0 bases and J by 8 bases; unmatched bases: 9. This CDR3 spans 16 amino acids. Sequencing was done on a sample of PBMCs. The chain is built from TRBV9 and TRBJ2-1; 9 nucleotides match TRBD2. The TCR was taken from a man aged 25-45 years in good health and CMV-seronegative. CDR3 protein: CASSVGSSGSFYEQFF. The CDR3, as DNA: TGTGCCAGCAGCGTAGGAAGTAGCGGGAGCTTCTATGAGCAGTTCTTC.